Given below is one T cell receptor beta chain in context. What it binds is unknown. Here immunoSEQ multiplex PCR was the method, and the copy in TCRdb shows in-frame clones only, minus some. This sample has tens of thousands of clones, with around 90% found just once. Collection occurred without any documented infections or immune events in donors. This entry is derived from a study of identifying expanded T cells in peripheral blood. General study points: About 1.2 clones differed between technical replicates, versus around 15 and 18 over time. Variance in clone template counts between approximately two-week samples significantly increased with total template count across all healthy donors.

Sequencing was done on a sample of blood. The source of this sequence is a person aged 18 to 70 in good health.

The CDR3 protein is CAARRTAYGYTF. CDR3 bases: TGTGCCGCGAGACGGACGGCCTATGGCTACACCTTC. This rearrangement joins TRBV7-4 to TRBJ1-2; D is undetermined. From germline, CDR1 is SGHVT and CDR2 SQSDAQ. This CDR3 has 12 residues. The V gene lost 11 bases and the J gene lost 4 bases, with 14 bases spanning the gap.